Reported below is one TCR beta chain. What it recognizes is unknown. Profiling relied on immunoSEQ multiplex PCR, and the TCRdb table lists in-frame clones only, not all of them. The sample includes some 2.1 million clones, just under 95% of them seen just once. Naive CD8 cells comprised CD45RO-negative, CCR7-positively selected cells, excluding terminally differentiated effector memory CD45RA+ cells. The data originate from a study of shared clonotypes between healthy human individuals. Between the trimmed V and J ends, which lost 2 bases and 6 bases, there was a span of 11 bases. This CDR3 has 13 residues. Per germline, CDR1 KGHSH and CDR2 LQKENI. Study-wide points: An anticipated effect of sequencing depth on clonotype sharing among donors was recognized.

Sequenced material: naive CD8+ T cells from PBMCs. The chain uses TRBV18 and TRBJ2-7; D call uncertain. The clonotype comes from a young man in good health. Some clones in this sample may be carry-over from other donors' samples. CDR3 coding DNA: TGTGCCAGCTCACCAGAAGCTTGGGGCGAGCAGTACTTC. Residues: CASSPEAWGEQYF.